This entry describes one TCR beta chain. The CDR3 has 16 residues. CDR1 and CDR2 from the germline V gene are SGHAT and FQDESV (reference sequence). V shed 3 bases and J 1 base; nucleotides not matched to a gene: 4. These data are taken from a study of cytomegalovirus exposure and HLA in healthy donors. With 60 Vbeta and 13 Jbeta primers, the PCR was carried out. Profiling relied on immunoSEQ multiplex PCR, and the TCRdb table lists in-frame clones only, not all of them. Of about 140,000 clones in the sample, roughly 75% were seen once. The source material was PBMCs. This rearrangement joins TRBV11-1 to TRBJ2-2; 8 nucleotides match TRBD1. The clonotype originates from a man aged 40-49 years in good health and CMV-seronegative. CDR3: CASSFPGQGNTGELFF. The CDR3 coding sequence is TGTGCCAGCAGCTTTCCCGGACAGGGGAACACCGGGGAGCTGTTTTTT.